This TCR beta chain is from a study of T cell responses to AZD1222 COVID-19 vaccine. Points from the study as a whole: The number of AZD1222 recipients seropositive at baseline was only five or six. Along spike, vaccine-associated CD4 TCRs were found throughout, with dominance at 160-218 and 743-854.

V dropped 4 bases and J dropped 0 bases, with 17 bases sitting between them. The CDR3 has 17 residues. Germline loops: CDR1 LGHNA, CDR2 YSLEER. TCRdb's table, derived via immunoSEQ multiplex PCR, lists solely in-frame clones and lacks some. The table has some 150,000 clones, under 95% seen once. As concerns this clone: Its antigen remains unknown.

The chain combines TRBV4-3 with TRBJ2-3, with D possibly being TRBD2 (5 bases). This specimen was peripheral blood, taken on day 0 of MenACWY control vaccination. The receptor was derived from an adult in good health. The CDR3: CASSRDMDSTSTDTQYF. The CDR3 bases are TGCGCCAGCAGCCGAGACATGGACTCCACTAGCACAGATACGCAGTATTTT.